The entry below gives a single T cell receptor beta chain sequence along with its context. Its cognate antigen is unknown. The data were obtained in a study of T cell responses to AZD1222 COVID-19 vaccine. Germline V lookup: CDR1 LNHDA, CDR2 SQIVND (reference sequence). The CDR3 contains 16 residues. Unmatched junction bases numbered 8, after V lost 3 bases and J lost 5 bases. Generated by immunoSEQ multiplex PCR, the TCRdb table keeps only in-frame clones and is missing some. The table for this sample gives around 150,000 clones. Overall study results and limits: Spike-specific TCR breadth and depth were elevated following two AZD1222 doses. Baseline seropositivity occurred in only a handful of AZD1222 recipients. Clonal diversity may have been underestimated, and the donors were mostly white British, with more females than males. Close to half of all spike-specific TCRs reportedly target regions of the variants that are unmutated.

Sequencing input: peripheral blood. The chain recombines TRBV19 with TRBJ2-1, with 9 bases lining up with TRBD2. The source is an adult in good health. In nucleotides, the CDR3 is TGTGCCAGTAGTATGGCACTGCGGGGGGGGAACAATGAGCAGTTCTTC. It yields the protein CASSMALRGGNNEQFF.